One and the same sample provided the 16 T cell receptor beta chains below, sequenced in a study of cytomegalovirus exposure and HLA in healthy donors. PCR employed 60 Vbeta and 13 Jbeta primers. The repertoire was sequenced with immunoSEQ multiplex PCR; TCRdb's copy has only in-frame clones and lacks some. Here the sample table reports around 140,000 clones. The sequencing input was PBMCs. Receptor source: a male donor in good health and CMV-seronegative.

About this clone itself: In the same sample, other DNA sequences code for this CDR3. The genes are TRBV9 and TRBJ2-7; no firm D call. Germline-derived CDR1 and CDR2 are SGDLS and YYNGEE. With 0 bases removed from V and 1 base from J, the gap between germline ends came to 11 bases. CDR3 length: 15 residues. CDR3 sequence (DNA): TGTGCCAGCAGCGTAGACCCCTCCAGGTCCTACGAGCAGTACTTC. Amino acid sequence: CASSVDPSRSYEQYF.

The chain carries TRBV28 and TRBJ1-5, with 8 bases aligning to TRBD1. Looked up from germline, CDR1 is MDHEN and CDR2 is SYDVKM. This CDR3 spans 15 amino acids. V shed 3 bases and J 6 bases; nucleotides not matched to a gene: 7. CDR3 nucleotide sequence: TGTGCCAGCAGTTTCCCAGGACAGGGAAGTCAGCCCCAGCATTTT. The encoded protein is CASSFPGQGSQPQHF.

The rearrangement joins TRBV29-1 to TRBJ2-5; 12 bases are shared with TRBD2. From germline, CDR1 is SQVTM and CDR2 ANQGSEA. The length of the CDR3 is 15 residues. V was clipped by 4 bases and J by 5 bases; unmatched bases: 8. The CDR3 loop is CSVGRLAGERETQYF. In DNA form, the CDR3 reads TGCAGCGTTGGGAGACTAGCGGGAGAGAGGGAGACCCAGTACTTC.

On this clone itself: One end of the junction does not line up with germline, which may come from a read error. The chain is built from TRBV25-1 and TRBJ1-2; D uncertain. This CDR3 contains 16 residues. Per the germline V gene, CDR1 is MGHDK and CDR2 is SYGVNS. Here the CDR3 reads CASSESSRDTYYGYTF. The CDR3 DNA sequence: TGTGCCAGCAGCGAATCCTCTCGCGACACCTACTATGGCTACACCTTC.

The chain carries TRBV29-1 and TRBJ1-5, with D possibly matching TRBD1 (6 bases). CDR1 and CDR2 from the germline V gene are SQVTM and ANQGSEA. V lost 4 bases, J lost 1 base, and 17 bases lay in between. The CDR3 has 16 residues. The DNA of the CDR3 is TGCAGCGTTGGTTATCTCCCAGGGGCGAGCAATCAGCCCCAGCATTTT. Protein sequence: CSVGYLPGASNQPQHF. Variable domain in full (rest from reference TRBV29-1 and TRBJ1-5): SAVISQKPSRDICQRGTSLTIQCQVDSQVTMMFWYRQQPGQSLTLIATANQGSEATYESGFVIDKFPISRPNLTFSTLTVSNMSPEDSSIYLCSVGYLPGASNQPQHFGDGTRLSIL.

The CDR3 DNA reads TGCGCCAGCAGCCAATACCCAACGGGGGAGGGGGACACTGAAGCTTTCTTT. Translation: CASSQYPTGEGDTEAFF. V usage is TRBV4-1 and J usage is TRBJ1-1, with a tentative D call TRBD1 (6 bases). CDR1 and CDR2 (germline): MGHRA, YSYEKL. Deletions cut 2 bases from V and 3 bases from J, with 19 bases between. The CDR3 has 17 residues.

The J gene is TRBJ2-7, the V gene TRBV18, with 9 bases fitting TRBD2. J lost 5 bases, V lost 6 bases, and 8 bases had no gene match. CDR3 length: 14 amino acids. CDR1 and CDR2 (germline): KGHSH, LQKENI. CDR3 DNA sequence: TGTGCCAGCTCCCCGGGACTAGCATCCCACGAGCAGTACTTC. As protein: CASSPGLASHEQYF.

The V and J genes are TRBV29-1 and TRBJ2-7, with 11 nucleotides matching TRBD1. With V trimmed by 6 bases and J by 6 bases, 4 bases remained unmatched. CDR3 length: 12 residues. Germline V lookup: CDR1 SQVTM, CDR2 ANQGSEA. The CDR3 sequence: CSVIGTGGEQYF. In DNA form, the CDR3 reads TGCAGCGTCATAGGGACAGGGGGCGAGCAGTACTTC.

The genes are TRBV28 and TRBJ1-2; possibly TRBD1 for D (6 bases). V dropped 8 bases and J dropped 4 bases, with 14 bases sitting between them. Germline lookup yields CDR1 MDHEN and CDR2 SYDVKM. CDR3 length: 13 amino acids. The CDR3 loop is CASHTGGAYGYTF. CDR3 DNA: TGTGCCAGCCACACGGGGGGGGCCTATGGCTACACCTTC.

V is TRBV5-8 and J is TRBJ2-5; D ambiguous. The germline V gene encodes CDR1 SGHTS and CDR2 YDEGEE. V shed 0 bases and J shed 0 bases, with 12 bases lying between them. The CDR3 has 16 residues. The CDR3 region has the DNA TGTGCCAGCAGCTTGGGGGCCCATCGAAACCAAGAGACCCAGTACTTC. Its protein is CASSLGAHRNQETQYF.

V is TRBV7-2 and J is TRBJ2-5; D gene ambiguous. V gave up 3 bases and J gave up 0 bases, with 5 bases separating them. Germline V gene sequence: CDR1 SGHTA, CDR2 FQGNSA. The CDR3 has 13 amino acids. The CDR3 region is CASSFMYQETQYF. CDR3 coding DNA: TGTGCCAGCAGCTTTATGTACCAAGAGACCCAGTACTTC.

In the case of this clone: Other DNA sequences in this sample translate to the same CDR3. The CDR3 DNA reads TGTGCCAGCAGTTACTCGGGACTTTATGGCTACACCTTC. This sequence encodes CASSYSGLYGYTF. The V and J genes are TRBV6-5 and TRBJ1-2; D possibly corresponds to TRBD1 (5 bases). Germline assignment: CDR1 MNHEY and CDR2 SVGAGI. V lost 0 bases to trimming and J lost 5 bases, with 7 bases between them. This CDR3 contains 13 residues.

V is TRBV4-2 and J is TRBJ2-7, with 7 bases identical to TRBD1. This CDR3 has 16 residues. Germline values: CDR1 LGHNA, CDR2 YNFKEQ. The V gene end was trimmed by 0 bases and the J gene end by 1 base; junction bases not matched to a gene: 6. In DNA, the CDR3 is TGTGCCAGCAGCCAAGATTACCGGGACAGATCCTACGAGCAGTACTTC. This encodes CASSQDYRDRSYEQYF.

The CDR3 DNA follows: TGCGCTTCCAGTTTACTAGCGGGGGCCGGGGGACCCTACAATGAGCAGTTCTTC. Its protein is CASSLLAGAGGPYNEQFF. The rearrangement uses TRBV4-3 and TRBJ2-1, with 11 bases identical to TRBD2. Germline assignment: CDR1 LGHNA and CDR2 YSLEER. The CDR3 consists of 18 residues.

This chain links TRBV18 with TRBJ2-1, with TRBD2 identical over 8 bases. Germline V CDR1 and CDR2: KGHSH, LQKENI. Losses at the gene ends were 3 bases for V and 0 bases for J; bases not matched to a gene: 13. CDR3 length: 19 amino acids. This CDR3 reads CASSPSGTPLGSSYNEQFF. The CDR3 nucleotides are TGTGCCAGCTCACCTAGCGGGACGCCCTTGGGAAGCTCCTACAATGAGCAGTTCTTC.

The chain combines TRBV5-1 with TRBJ2-6; maybe TRBD1 (5 bases). The CDR3 loop spans 18 amino acids. From germline, CDR1 is SGHRS and CDR2 YFSETQ. Trimming shortened V by 2 bases and J by 0 bases, and 15 bases separated the two germline ends. CDR3 DNA sequence: TGCGCCAGCAGCTTACACAGGTTGCAGAGCTCTGGGGCCAACGTCCTGACTTTC. This sequence encodes CASSLHRLQSSGANVLTF.